This T cell receptor beta chain was documented in a study of T cell repertoires in cytomegalovirus infection. Study details: CMV epitopes, recently identified HLA-C-restricted and well-studied HLA-B-restricted, were used. Indications came from public TCR beta signatures; they pointed to CMV infection and to a matching HLA type.

Turning to this clonotype: Its cognate antigen is unknown.

The CDR3 has 13 residues. The V segment lost 6 bases and the J segment 3 bases; nucleotides outside the gene matches: 4. Germline assignment: CDR1 MNHNS and CDR2 SASEGT. Findings and caveats of the study: It was HLA-C-restricted CMV-specific TCR beta clonotypes that dominated the response ex vivo.

TCRdb itself ran the reads through MiXCR, one entry per CDR3 protein. The data show approximately 600,000 distinct CDR3 sequences, 35% to 50% seen once. This TCR was recovered from a human donor in good health (CMV status not recorded). Some clones in this sample may be carry-over from other donors' samples. Sequencing used cultured PBMCs, obtained from culture after CMV antigen stimulation. The chain couples TRBV6-1 to TRBJ2-7; 8 bases match TRBD1. This CDR3 is CASSTDRVYEQYF. CDR3 sequence (DNA): TGTGCCAGCAGCACGGACAGGGTCTACGAGCAGTACTTC.